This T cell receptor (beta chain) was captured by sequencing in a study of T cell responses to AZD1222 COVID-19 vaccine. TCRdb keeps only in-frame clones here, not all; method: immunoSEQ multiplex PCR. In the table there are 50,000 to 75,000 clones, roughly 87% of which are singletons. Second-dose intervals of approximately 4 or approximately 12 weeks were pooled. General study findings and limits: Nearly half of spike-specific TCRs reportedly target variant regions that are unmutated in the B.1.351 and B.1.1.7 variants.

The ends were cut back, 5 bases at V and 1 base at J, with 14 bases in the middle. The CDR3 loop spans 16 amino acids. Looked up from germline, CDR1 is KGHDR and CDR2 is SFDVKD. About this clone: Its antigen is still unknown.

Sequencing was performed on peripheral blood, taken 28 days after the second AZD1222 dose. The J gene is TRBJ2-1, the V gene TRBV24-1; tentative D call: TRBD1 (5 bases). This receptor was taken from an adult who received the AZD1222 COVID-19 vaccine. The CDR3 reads CATSATQGLSYNEQFF. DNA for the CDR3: TGTGCCACCAGTGCCACTCAGGGATTATCCTACAATGAGCAGTTCTTC.